This T cell receptor beta chain originates from a study of blood T cells in healthy people across ages. Study-wide background: Every two T cells gave about one barcoded beta molecule via template switching.

In its sample, this clonotype was seen a few times. For the second PCR, which ran for roughly 6 to 12 cycles, a sample-barcoded 5' primer and a J-beta primer mix were used. TCRdb reanalysed the 5' RACE reads using MiXCR and keeps one entry per CDR3 protein. The sample lists roughly 930,000 distinct CDR3 sequences; around 46% were seen once. Germline CDR1 and CDR2: MNHEY and SVGEGT. The CDR3 is made up of 14 amino acids. The V end lost 2 bases, the J end lost 2 bases, and 10 bases lay between the germline ends. The material sequenced was blood. J is TRBJ2-7 and V is TRBV6-2 or TRBV6-3; D unresolved. The source is a man aged 25 to 40 in good health. The CDR3 is CASSYVRRPYEQYF. The CDR3 DNA reads TGTGCCAGCAGTTACGTGCGGCGGCCCTACGAGCAGTACTTC.